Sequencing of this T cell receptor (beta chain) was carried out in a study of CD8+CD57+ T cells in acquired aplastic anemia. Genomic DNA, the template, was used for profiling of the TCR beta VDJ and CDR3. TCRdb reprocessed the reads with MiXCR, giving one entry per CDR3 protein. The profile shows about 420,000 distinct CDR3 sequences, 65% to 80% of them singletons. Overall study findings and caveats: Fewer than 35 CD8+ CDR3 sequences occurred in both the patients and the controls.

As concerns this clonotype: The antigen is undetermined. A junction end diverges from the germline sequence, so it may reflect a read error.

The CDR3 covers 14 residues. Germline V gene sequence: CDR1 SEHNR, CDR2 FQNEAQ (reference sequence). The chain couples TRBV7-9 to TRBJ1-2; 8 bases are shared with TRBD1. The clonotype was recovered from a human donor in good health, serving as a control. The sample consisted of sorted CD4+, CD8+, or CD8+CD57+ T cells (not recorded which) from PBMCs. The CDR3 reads CASAGQGQDTRYFF. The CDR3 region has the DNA TGTGCCAGCGCCGGACAGGGACAAGACACCCGGTACTTCTTC.